A single sample gave rise to the 25 T cell receptor beta chains below, sequenced in a study of shared clonotypes between healthy human individuals (dated by TCRdb to about 2020). Libraries were prepared through the immunoSEQ multiplex PCR assay. Held by TCRdb, this immuneACCESS table contains in-frame sequences only and omits some clones. Under half of the omission traces to an unresolved V gene where checked; the cause of the rest is unknown. The sample profile shows millions of clones; around nine tenths of them were found once. The top ten clones comprise around 0.14% of the sample. Sequenced input: naive CD4+ T cells sorted from blood. This specimen's cell subset or site label, per the study, means: CD45RA+ positively selected. These receptor sequences come from a man between 18 and 35 years old in good health.

The rearrangement uses TRBV2 and TRBJ1-5; 10 bases align to TRBD1. Trimming at V came to 7 bases and at J to 6 bases, leaving 9 bases not matched to a gene. The CDR3 totals 15 residues. Germline V gene sequence: CDR1 SNHLY, CDR2 FYNNEI. CDR3 in amino acids: CASKRDRGLIQPQHF. Written as DNA, the CDR3 is TGTGCCAGCAAAAGAGACAGGGGGCTGATTCAGCCCCAGCATTTT.

This clone was detected a few times. Germline and junction disagree at one end, which may indicate a read error. The V gene is TRBV7-7, the J gene TRBJ1-1; no firm D call. The CDR3 extends over 13 amino acids. Germline CDR1 SSHAT, CDR2 FNYEAQ (reference sequence). As DNA, the CDR3 is TGTGCTAGCAGCCCGGGGAGGGAAGCTGAAGCTTTCTTT. Protein sequence: CASSPGREAEAFF.

To note about this clone: The sample holds other DNA sequences that translate to the same CDR3. The chain uses TRBV10-3 and TRBJ1-5; D is possibly TRBD1 (5 bases). The length of the CDR3 is 16 residues. CDR1 is ENHRY, CDR2 SYGVKD, per germline. Trimming cost V 0 bases and J 3 bases, with 12 bases left between them. DNA of the CDR3: TGTGCCATCAGTGAGTCAGGAGGGGCTTACAATCAGCCCCAGCATTTT. Protein product: CAISESGGAYNQPQHF.

The V gene is TRBV6-5, the J gene TRBJ1-2, with D tentatively TRBD1 (5 bases). V was trimmed by 5 bases and J by 7 bases, leaving 14 bases between them. The CDR3 consists of 13 residues. In germline, CDR1 is MNHEY, CDR2 SVGAGI. CDR3 protein: CASSRVGGGGYTF. CDR3 DNA: TGTGCCAGCAGTAGGGTTGGGGGGGGTGGCTACACCTTC.

The CDR3 sequence is CSASLSEGYTF. The CDR3 DNA follows: TGCAGTGCTAGCCTGTCGGAAGGCTACACCTTC. The chain is built from TRBV20-1 and TRBJ1-2, with D hard to call. The V and J ends lost 3 bases and 8 bases respectively, with 10 bases between them. Germline V lookup: CDR1 DFQATT, CDR2 SNEGSKA (reference sequence). The CDR3 spans 11 residues.

This chain joins TRBV7-2 and TRBJ2-7; 8 nucleotides match TRBD2. J lost 7 bases, V lost 5 bases, and 7 bases had no gene match. The CDR3 extends over 13 amino acids. Germline V lookup: CDR1 SGHTA, CDR2 FQGNSA. The CDR3 here is CASSNTGTSEQYF. The CDR3 DNA follows: TGTGCCAGCAGCAATACCGGGACTAGTGAGCAGTACTTC. Full variable domain (remainder filled in from reference TRBV7-2 and TRBJ2-7): GAGVSQSPSNKVTEKGKDVELRCDPISGHTALYWYRQSLGQGLEFLIYFQGNSAPDKSGLPSDRFSAERTGGSVSTLTIQRTQQEDSAVYLCASSNTGTSEQYFGPGTRLTVT.

The gene calls are TRBV11-2 and TRBJ2-5, with 8 positions matching TRBD2. CDR1 and CDR2 (germline): SGHAT, FQNNGV. The CDR3 is 17 residues long. Germline trimming cut 5 bases from V and 5 bases from J; bases unmatched to any gene: 16. CDR3 bases: TGTGCCAGCAGCCCAGCATCGGGGGGGGTAATTACGGAGACCCAGTACTTC. This encodes CASSPASGGVITETQYF.

This rearrangement joins TRBV7-9 to TRBJ1-3; D call uncertain. The length of the CDR3 is 13 residues. V lost 7 bases and J lost 1, with 8 bases in between. Germline V gives CDR1 SEHNR, CDR2 FQNEAQ (reference sequence). CDR3: CASIFGSGNTIYF. For the CDR3, the DNA is TGTGCCAGCATCTTCGGGTCTGGAAACACCATATATTTT.

CDR3 DNA sequence: TGTGCCAGCTCACCTCACGGGACAGGCTACGAGCAGTACTTC. Encoded protein: CASSPHGTGYEQYF. The V call is TRBV18, the J call TRBJ2-7; TRBD1 matches at 8 bases. Trimming took 3 bases from V and 3 from J; bases not matched to a gene: 4. The germline CDR1 and CDR2 sequences are KGHSH and LQKENI. The CDR3 loop spans 14 amino acids.

The V call is TRBV27, the J call TRBJ2-7; possible D gene TRBD1, 6 bases. Germline-derived CDR1 and CDR2 are MNHEY and SMNVEV (reference sequence). This CDR3 spans 16 amino acids. The ends were cut back, 3 bases at V and 0 bases at J, with 15 bases in the middle. CDR3 DNA: TGTGCCAGCAGTTTTAAGACAGGCGATTACTCCTACGAGCAGTACTTC. It translates to CASSFKTGDYSYEQYF.

V gene TRBV5-6 combines with J gene TRBJ2-3, with D possibly being TRBD2 (6 bases). V was pared by 2 bases and J by 10 bases, with 17 bases between. Germline lookup yields CDR1 SGHDT and CDR2 YYEEEE. The CDR3 consists of 14 residues. In DNA, the CDR3 is TGTGCCAGCAGCTTCTATGAAGGGACTCGCGCGCAGTATTTT. This gives the protein CASSFYEGTRAQYF.

This clone occurred once. The chain links TRBV4-3 to TRBJ1-2, with D maybe TRBD1 (5 bases). V was pared by 0 bases and J by 8 bases, with 7 bases between. The germline CDR1 and CDR2 sequences are LGHNA and YSLEER. The CDR3 consists of 12 residues. The CDR3 here is CASSQEGVGYTF. CDR3 DNA: TGCGCCAGCAGCCAAGAAGGGGTCGGCTACACCTTC.

This chain joins TRBV11-2 and TRBJ1-2; no reliable D call. This CDR3 has 16 residues. Trimming stripped 0 bases from V and 8 bases from J, with 19 bases between. Germline values: CDR1 SGHAT, CDR2 FQNNGV. CDR3 residues: CASSLDGPLPPGGYTF. CDR3 in DNA: TGTGCCAGCAGCTTAGATGGACCGTTACCCCCTGGAGGCTACACCTTC.

This chain joins TRBV9 and TRBJ2-3, with 7 bases matching TRBD2. J was trimmed by 2 bases and V by 4 bases; bases with no gene match: 10. The germline V gene encodes CDR1 SGDLS and CDR2 YYNGEE. The CDR3 consists of 16 residues. The CDR3 nucleotides are TGTGCCAGCAGCCCGGGGGAGGGGCTACACACAGATACGCAGTATTTT. Amino acid sequence: CASSPGEGLHTDTQYF.

The V call is TRBV19, the J call TRBJ1-2; 9 nucleotides agree with TRBD1. Per germline, CDR1 LNHDA and CDR2 SQIVND (reference sequence). V was pared by 6 bases and J by 7 bases, with 12 bases of the junction left unmatched. CDR3 length: 15 residues. CDR3 amino acids: CASSPRDREILGYTF. For the CDR3, the DNA is TGTGCCAGTAGCCCCCGGGACAGGGAGATTCTTGGCTACACCTTC.

V is TRBV5-1 and J is TRBJ2-1; 8 nucleotides agree with TRBD2. V lost 3 bases, J lost 6 bases, and 8 bases stayed unmatched. The CDR3 is 15 residues long. Germline CDR1 is SGHRS and CDR2 is YFSETQ. CDR3: CASSSPPGGRNEQFF. In DNA form, the CDR3 reads TGCGCCAGCAGCTCCCCACCGGGGGGGCGCAATGAGCAGTTCTTC.

This clone was seen just once. The chain links TRBV5-1 to TRBJ2-5, with TRBD2 identical over 11 bases. Germline V gene data show CDR1 as SGHRS and CDR2 as YFSETQ. The V segment lost 1 base and the J segment 2 bases; nucleotides outside the gene matches: 4. The CDR3 spans 16 residues. In nucleotides, the CDR3 is TGCGCCAGCAGCTTGACCGGGACTAGCGGACAAGAGACCCAGTACTTC. This sequence encodes CASSLTGTSGQETQYF.

The V call is TRBV19, the J call TRBJ1-2, with D possibly matching TRBD1 (5 bases). Trimming removed 5 bases at V and 4 bases at J, with 20 bases between. Germline loops: CDR1 LNHDA, CDR2 SQIVND (reference sequence). The CDR3 runs 16 residues. The CDR3 DNA reads TGTGCCAGTAGTCGGGGATATCCAGGGAGTGGCTATGGCTACACCTTC. Its translation is CASSRGYPGSGYGYTF.

The chain couples TRBV15 to TRBJ1-4, with D hard to call. Germline V gene sequence: CDR1 LNHNV, CDR2 YYDKDF (reference sequence). There are 16 residues in the CDR3. V was pared by 0 bases and J by 0 bases, with 8 bases between. The CDR3 spells CATSRDSQATNEKLFF. CDR3 DNA sequence: TGTGCCACCAGCAGAGATTCACAAGCAACTAATGAAAAACTGTTTTTT.

The chain joins TRBV5-1 to TRBJ2-4; the match to TRBD1 covers 9 bases. Germline CDR1 reads SGHRS; CDR2 reads YFSETQ. V shed 3 bases, J shed 8 bases, and the junction held 6 bases outside the gene matches. The CDR3 is 14 amino acids. CDR3 coding DNA: TGCGCCAGCAGCTCCCCGGGACAGGGATACATTCAGTACTTC. It codes for CASSSPGQGYIQYF.

This rearrangement joins TRBV6-5 to TRBJ2-1; 7 bases are shared with TRBD1. V lost 6 bases, J lost 5 bases, and 7 bases stayed unmatched. Germline CDR1 is MNHEY and CDR2 is SVGAGI. This CDR3 comprises 14 residues. CDR3 bases: TGTGCCAGCAGCCAGACAGGGTTTAACAATGAGCAGTTCTTC. Translated: CASSQTGFNNEQFF.

The gene calls are TRBV11-3 and TRBJ2-1, with no clear D. The CDR3 runs to 13 residues. The V and J ends lost 1 base and 9 bases respectively, with 10 bases between them. Germline V lookup: CDR1 SGHNT, CDR2 YENEEA. The CDR3 nucleotides read TGTGCCAGCAGCTTAGTGGGCACGTCTGAGCAGTTCTTC. Amino acid sequence: CASSLVGTSEQFF. The full variable domain, rest sourced from reference TRBV11-3 and TRBJ2-1, is EAGVVQSPRYKIIEKKQPVAFWCNPISGHNTLYWYLQNLGQGPELLIRYENEEAVDDSQLPKDRFSAERLKGVDSTLKIQPAELGDSAVYLCASSLVGTSEQFFGPGTRLTVL.

This chain joins TRBV11-3 and TRBJ1-1; D gene unclear. The CDR3 is 14 residues long. The germline V gene has CDR1 SGHNT and CDR2 YENEEA. Between the trimmed V and J ends, which lost 5 bases and 6 bases, there was a span of 16 bases. This chain's CDR3 is CASSQPLREAEAFF. The CDR3 DNA sequence: TGTGCCAGCAGCCAACCCCTGAGGGAGGCTGAAGCTTTCTTT. The full variable domain, its missing parts supplied by reference TRBV11-3 and TRBJ1-1, is EAGVVQSPRYKIIEKKQPVAFWCNPISGHNTLYWYLQNLGQGPELLIRYENEEAVDDSQLPKDRFSAERLKGVDSTLKIQPAELGDSAVYLCASSQPLREAEAFFGQGTRLTVV.

This clone was detected once. CDR3 amino acids: CATEDTEAFF. CDR3 bases: TGTGCCACCGAAGACACTGAAGCTTTCTTT. The rearrangement links TRBV10-3 to TRBJ1-1; D remains unclear. The CDR3 has 10 amino acids. Germline assignment: CDR1 ENHRY and CDR2 SYGVKD. V lost 10 bases, J lost 3 bases, and 6 bases lay in between.

The chain carries TRBV4-3 and TRBJ1-6; D is uncertain. CDR1 LGHNA and CDR2 YSLEER come from the germline V gene. CDR3 length: 14 residues. V lost 1 base and J 8 bases, leaving 9 bases between the germline ends. The CDR3 region has the DNA TGCGCCAGCAGCCAAGGGAATCTTTATTCACCCCTCCACTTT. This encodes CASSQGNLYSPLHF.